This T cell receptor beta chain is drawn from a study of blood T cell repertoires in COVID-19. CDR1 LGHNA and CDR2 YNFKEQ come from the germline V gene. The CDR3 is made up of 14 amino acids. The V end lost 2 bases, the J end lost 0 bases, and 8 bases lay between the germline ends. TCRdb keeps only in-frame clones here, not all; method: immunoSEQ multiplex PCR. This sample has about 200,000 clones, with more than 75% found just once. This receptor was taken from a man aged 35 to 55 with acute COVID-19. The sample taken for sequencing was PBMCs or T cells enriched from blood (not recorded which). The chain has TRBV4-2 and TRBJ2-7, with D possibly being TRBD1 (5 bases). CDR3 sequence reads: CASSQIDSSYEQYF. Here the CDR3 DNA reads TGTGCCAGCAGCCAAATAGACAGCTCCTACGAGCAGTACTTC.